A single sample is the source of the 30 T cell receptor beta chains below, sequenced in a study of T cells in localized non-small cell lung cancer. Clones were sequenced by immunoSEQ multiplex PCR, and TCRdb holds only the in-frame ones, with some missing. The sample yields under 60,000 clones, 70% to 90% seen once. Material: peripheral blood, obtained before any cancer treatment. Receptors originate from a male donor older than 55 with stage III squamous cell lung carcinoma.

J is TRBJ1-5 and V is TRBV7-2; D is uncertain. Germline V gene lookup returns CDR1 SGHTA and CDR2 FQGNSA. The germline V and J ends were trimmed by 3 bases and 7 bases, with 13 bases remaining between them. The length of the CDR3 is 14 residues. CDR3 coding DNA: TGTGCCAGCAGCTTTTCAGCGCTCGGGCAGCCCCAGCATTTT. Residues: CASSFSALGQPQHF.

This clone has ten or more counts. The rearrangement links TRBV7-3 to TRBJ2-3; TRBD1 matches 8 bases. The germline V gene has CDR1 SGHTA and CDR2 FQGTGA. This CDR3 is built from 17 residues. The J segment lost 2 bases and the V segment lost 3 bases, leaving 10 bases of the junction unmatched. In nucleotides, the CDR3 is TGTGCCAGCAGCTTCACCGGGACAGGAGGACCCACAGATACGCAGTATTTT. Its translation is CASSFTGTGGPTDTQYF.

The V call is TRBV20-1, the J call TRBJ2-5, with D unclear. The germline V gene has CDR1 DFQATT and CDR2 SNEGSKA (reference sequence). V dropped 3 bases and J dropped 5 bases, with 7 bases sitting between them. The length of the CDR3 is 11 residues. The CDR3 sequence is CSARVWETQYF. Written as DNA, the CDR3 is TGCAGTGCTAGGGTCTGGGAGACCCAGTACTTC.

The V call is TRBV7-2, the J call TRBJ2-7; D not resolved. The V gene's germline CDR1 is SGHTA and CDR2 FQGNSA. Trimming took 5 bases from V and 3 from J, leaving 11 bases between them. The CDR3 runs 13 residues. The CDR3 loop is CASSADLGYEQYF. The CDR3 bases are TGTGCCAGCAGCGCAGATCTTGGCTACGAGCAGTACTTC.

The CDR3 coding sequence is TGTGCCAGCAGCCCCACCCTGGTGCGGGGGGCTAGCACAGATACGCAGTATTTT. This gives the protein CASSPTLVRGASTDTQYF. This chain connects TRBV7-2 to TRBJ2-3, with 8 bases that match TRBD2. The CDR3 is 18 residues long. The V and J ends lost 5 bases and 0 bases, in that order; junction bases with no gene match: 13. The germline V gene encodes CDR1 SGHTA and CDR2 FQGNSA.

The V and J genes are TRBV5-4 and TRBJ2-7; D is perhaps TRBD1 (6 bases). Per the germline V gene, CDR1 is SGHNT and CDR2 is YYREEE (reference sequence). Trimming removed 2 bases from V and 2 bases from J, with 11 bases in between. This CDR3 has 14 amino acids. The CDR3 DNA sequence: TGTGCCAGCAGCTTCCGGGACAAGGCCTACGAGCAGTACTTC. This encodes CASSFRDKAYEQYF.

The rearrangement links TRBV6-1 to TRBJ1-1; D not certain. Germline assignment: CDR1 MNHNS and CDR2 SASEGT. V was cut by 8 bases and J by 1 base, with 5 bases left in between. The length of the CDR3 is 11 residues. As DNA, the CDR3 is TGTGCCAGCCCCTCGAACACTGAAGCTTTCTTT. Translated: CASPSNTEAFF.

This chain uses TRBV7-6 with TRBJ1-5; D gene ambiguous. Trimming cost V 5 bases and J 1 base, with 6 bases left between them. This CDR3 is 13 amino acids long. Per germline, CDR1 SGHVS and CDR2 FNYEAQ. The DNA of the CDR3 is TGTGCCAGCAGCCAGGACAGCAATCAGCCCCAGCATTTT. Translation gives CASSQDSNQPQHF.

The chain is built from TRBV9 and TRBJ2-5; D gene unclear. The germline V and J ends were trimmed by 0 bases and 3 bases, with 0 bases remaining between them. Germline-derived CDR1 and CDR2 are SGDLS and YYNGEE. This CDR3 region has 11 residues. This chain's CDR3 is CASSVEETQYF. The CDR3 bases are TGTGCCAGCAGCGTAGAAGAGACCCAGTACTTC.

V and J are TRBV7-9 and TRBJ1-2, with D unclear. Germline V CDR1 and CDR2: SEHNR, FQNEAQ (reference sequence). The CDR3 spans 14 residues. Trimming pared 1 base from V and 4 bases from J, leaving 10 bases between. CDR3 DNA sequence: TGTGCCAGCAGCTTAGGGTCCAGTATCTATGGCTACACCTTC. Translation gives CASSLGSSIYGYTF.

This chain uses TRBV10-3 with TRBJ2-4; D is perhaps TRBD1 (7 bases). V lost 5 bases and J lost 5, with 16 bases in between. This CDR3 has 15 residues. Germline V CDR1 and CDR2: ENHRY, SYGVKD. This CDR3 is CAISTRDRGQNIQYF. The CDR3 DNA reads TGTGCCATCAGTACGCGGGACAGAGGCCAAAACATTCAGTACTTC.

CDR3 sequence reads: CAISESVRGGYTF. CDR3 nucleotide sequence: TGTGCCATCAGTGAGTCGGTTAGGGGAGGCTACACCTTC. This chain connects TRBV10-3 to TRBJ1-2, with D tentatively TRBD1 (5 bases). The CDR3 loop spans 13 amino acids. Germline assignment: CDR1 ENHRY and CDR2 SYGVKD. V lost 0 bases to trimming and J lost 8 bases, with 10 bases between them.

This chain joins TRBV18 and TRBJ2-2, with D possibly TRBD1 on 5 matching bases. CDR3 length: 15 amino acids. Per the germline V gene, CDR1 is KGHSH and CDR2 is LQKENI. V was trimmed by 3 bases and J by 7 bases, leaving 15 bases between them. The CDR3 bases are TGTGCCAGCTCACCGGGGCGGAGTGGTATCGGGGAGCTGTTTTTT. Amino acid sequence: CASSPGRSGIGELFF.

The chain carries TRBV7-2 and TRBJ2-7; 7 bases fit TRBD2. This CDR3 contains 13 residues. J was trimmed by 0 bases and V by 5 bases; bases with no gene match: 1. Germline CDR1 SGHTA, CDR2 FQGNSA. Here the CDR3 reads CASSREASYEQYF. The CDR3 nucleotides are TGTGCCAGCAGCCGGGAGGCCTCCTACGAGCAGTACTTC. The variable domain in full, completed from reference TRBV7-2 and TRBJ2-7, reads GAGVSQSPSNKVTEKGKDVELRCDPISGHTALYWYRQSLGQGLEFLIYFQGNSAPDKSGLPSDRFSAERTGGSVSTLTIQRTQQEDSAVYLCASSREASYEQYFGPGTRLTVT.

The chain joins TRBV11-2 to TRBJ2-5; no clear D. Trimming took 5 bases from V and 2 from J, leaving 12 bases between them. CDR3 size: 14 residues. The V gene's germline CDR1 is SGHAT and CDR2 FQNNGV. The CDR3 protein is CASSPGNGQETQYF. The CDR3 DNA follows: TGTGCCAGCAGCCCCGGAAACGGTCAAGAGACCCAGTACTTC.

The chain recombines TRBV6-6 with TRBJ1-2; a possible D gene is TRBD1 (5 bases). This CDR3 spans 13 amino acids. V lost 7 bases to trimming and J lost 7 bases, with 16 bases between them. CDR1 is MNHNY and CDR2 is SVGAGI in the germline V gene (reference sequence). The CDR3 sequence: CASTIPGTGGYTF. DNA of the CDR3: TGTGCCAGCACCATCCCCGGTACAGGTGGCTACACCTTC.

The CDR3 loop is CASSLVVDRVTEQFF. The DNA for the CDR3 is TGTGCCAGCAGTTTAGTCGTGGACAGGGTGACTGAGCAGTTCTTC. The chain couples TRBV27 to TRBJ2-1; 8 bases line up with TRBD1. The CDR3 has 15 residues. Per the germline V gene, CDR1 is MNHEY and CDR2 is SMNVEV (reference sequence). V dropped 2 bases and J dropped 9; count of bases not matched to a gene: 9.

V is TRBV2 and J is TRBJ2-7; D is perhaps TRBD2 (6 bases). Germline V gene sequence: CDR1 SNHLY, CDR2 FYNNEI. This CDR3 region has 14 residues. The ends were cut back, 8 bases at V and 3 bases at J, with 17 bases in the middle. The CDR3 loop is CASGKRAGSYEQYF. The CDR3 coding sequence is TGTGCCAGCGGTAAGCGGGCAGGGAGCTACGAGCAGTACTTC.

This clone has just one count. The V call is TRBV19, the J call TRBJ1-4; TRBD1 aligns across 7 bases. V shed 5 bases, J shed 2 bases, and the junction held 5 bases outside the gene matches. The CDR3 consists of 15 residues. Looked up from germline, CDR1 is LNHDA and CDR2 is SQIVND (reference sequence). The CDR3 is CASSPFRGTNEKLFF. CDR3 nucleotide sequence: TGTGCCAGTAGTCCGTTCAGGGGGACTAATGAAAAACTGTTTTTT.

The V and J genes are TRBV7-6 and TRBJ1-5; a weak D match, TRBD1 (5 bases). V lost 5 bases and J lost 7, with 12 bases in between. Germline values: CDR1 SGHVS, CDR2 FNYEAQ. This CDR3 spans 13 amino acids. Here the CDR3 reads CASSPDRLQPQHF. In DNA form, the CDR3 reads TGTGCCAGCAGCCCCGACAGATTACAGCCCCAGCATTTT.

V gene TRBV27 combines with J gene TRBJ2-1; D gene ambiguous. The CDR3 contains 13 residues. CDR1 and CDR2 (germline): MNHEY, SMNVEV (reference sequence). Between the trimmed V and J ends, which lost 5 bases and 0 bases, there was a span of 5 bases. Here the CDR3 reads CASSIFSYNEQFF. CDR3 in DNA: TGTGCCAGCAGTATATTCTCCTACAATGAGCAGTTCTTC.

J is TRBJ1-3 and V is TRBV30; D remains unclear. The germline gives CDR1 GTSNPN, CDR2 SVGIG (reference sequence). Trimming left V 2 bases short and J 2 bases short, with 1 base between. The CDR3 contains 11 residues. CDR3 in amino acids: CAWSPGNTIYF. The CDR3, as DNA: TGTGCCTGGAGTCCTGGAAACACCATATATTTT. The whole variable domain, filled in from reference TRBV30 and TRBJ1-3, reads SQTIHQWPATLVQPVGSPLSLECTVEGTSNPNLYWYRQAAGRGLQLLFYSVGIGQISSEVPQNLSASRPQDRQFILSSKKLLLSDSGFYLCAWSPGNTIYFGEGSWLTVV.

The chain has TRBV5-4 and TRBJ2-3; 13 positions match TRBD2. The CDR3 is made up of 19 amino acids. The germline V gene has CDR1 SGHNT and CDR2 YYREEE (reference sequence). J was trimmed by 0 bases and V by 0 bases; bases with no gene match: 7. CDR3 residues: CASSLDETSGRKSTDTQYF. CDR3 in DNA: TGTGCCAGCAGCTTGGACGAGACTAGCGGGAGGAAGAGCACAGATACGCAGTATTTT.

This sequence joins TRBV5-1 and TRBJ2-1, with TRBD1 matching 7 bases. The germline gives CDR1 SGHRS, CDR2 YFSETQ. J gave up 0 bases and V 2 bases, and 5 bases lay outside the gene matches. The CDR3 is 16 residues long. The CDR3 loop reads CASSFPRTGSYNEQFF. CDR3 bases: TGCGCCAGCAGCTTTCCGAGGACAGGCTCCTACAATGAGCAGTTCTTC.

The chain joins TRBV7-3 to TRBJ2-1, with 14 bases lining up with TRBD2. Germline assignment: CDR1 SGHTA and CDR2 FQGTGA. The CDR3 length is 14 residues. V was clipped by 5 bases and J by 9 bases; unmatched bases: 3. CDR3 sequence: CASSTGLAGGEQFF. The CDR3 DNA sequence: TGTGCCAGCAGCACCGGACTAGCGGGAGGTGAGCAGTTCTTC.

The CDR3 here is CASSSGIEGYTF. As DNA, the CDR3 is TGTGCCAGCAGTTCAGGGATAGAAGGCTACACCTTC. V gene TRBV6-5 combines with J gene TRBJ1-2, with D possibly matching TRBD1 (5 bases). CDR1 and CDR2 from the germline V gene are MNHEY and SVGAGI. Trimming took off 4 bases at V and 8 bases at J, with 11 bases between the two ends. The CDR3 is 12 residues long.

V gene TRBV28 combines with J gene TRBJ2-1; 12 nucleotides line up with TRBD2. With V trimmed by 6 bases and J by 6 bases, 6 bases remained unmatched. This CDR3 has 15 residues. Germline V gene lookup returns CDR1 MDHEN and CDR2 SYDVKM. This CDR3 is CASRKGTSGRNEQFF. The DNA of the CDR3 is TGTGCCAGCAGGAAAGGGACTAGCGGGCGCAATGAGCAGTTCTTC.

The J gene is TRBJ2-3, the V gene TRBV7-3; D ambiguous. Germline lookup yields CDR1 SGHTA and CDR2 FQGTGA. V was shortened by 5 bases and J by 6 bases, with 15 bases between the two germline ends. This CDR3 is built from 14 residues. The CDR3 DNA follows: TGTGCCAGCAGCCCGGACGGTGGAACGGATACGCAGTATTTT. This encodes CASSPDGGTDTQYF.

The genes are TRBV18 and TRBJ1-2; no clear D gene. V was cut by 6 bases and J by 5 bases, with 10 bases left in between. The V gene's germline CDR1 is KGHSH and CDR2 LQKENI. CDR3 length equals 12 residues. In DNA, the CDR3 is TGTGCCAGCTCCGGGAAGGGTTATGGCTACACCTTC. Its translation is CASSGKGYGYTF.

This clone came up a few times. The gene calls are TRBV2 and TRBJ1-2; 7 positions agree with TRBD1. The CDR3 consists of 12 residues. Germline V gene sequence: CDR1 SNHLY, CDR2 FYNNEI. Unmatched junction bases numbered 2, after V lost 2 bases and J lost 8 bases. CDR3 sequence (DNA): TGTGCCAGCAGTGAATTGACAGGGGGCTACACCTTC. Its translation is CASSELTGGYTF.